This T cell receptor beta chain was found in a study of blood T cell repertoires in COVID-19. Study summary: Donors in the United States, Italy and Spain gave samples during acute or convalescent COVID-19.

V lost 0 bases and J lost 4, with 9 bases in between. The CDR3 contains 14 residues. Germline V gene data show CDR1 as KGHSH and CDR2 as LQKENI. Source study methods: Counts of nucleated cells, estimated from reference gene primer amplification, were obtained. Only in-frame clones appear in the TCRdb table, and some are missing; sequencing was by immunoSEQ multiplex PCR. The V and J calls and clone size are taken from that table; D and trimming were inferred from the DNA. The table includes 170,000 or so clones, about 88% detected once. This clone was seen just once. Those enrolled in Seattle joined during active infection and were followed longitudinally afterward.

This TCR was recovered from a man between 60 and 75 years old with COVID-19, enrolled during active disease. This chain uses TRBV18 with TRBJ1-1; D is unclear. The sample was peripheral blood. CDR3 DNA sequence: TGTGCCAGCTCACCACCGGAACGGGGCACTGAAGCTTTCTTT. This gives the protein CASSPPERGTEAFF.